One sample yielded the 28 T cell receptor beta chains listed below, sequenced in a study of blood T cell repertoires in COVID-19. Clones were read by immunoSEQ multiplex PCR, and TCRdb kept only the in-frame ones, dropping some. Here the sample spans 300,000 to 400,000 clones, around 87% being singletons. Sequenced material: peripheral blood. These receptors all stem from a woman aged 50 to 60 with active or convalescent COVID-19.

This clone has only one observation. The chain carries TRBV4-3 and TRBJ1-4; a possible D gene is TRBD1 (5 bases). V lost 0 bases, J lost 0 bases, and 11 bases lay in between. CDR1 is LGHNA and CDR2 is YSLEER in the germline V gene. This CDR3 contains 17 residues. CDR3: CASSQDGGGATNEKLFF. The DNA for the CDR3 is TGCGCCAGCAGCCAAGACGGGGGAGGGGCAACTAATGAAAAACTGTTTTTT.

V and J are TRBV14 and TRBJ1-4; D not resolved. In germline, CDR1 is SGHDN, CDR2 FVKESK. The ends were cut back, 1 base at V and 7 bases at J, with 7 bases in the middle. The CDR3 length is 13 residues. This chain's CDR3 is CASSQVMSEKLFF. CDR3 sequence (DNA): TGTGCCAGCAGCCAAGTGATGAGTGAAAAACTGTTTTTT.

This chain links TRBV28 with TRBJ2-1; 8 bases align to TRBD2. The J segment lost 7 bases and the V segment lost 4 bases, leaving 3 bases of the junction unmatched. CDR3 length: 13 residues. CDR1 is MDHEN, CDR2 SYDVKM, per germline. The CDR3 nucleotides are TGTGCCAGCAGTTACGGGACTAGGAATGAGCAGTTCTTC. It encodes CASSYGTRNEQFF.

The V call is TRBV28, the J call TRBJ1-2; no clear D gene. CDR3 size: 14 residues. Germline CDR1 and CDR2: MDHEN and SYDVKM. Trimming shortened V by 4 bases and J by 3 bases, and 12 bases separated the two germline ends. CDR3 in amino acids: CASSYVEEYYGYTF. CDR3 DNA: TGTGCCAGCAGTTACGTAGAGGAATACTATGGCTACACCTTC.

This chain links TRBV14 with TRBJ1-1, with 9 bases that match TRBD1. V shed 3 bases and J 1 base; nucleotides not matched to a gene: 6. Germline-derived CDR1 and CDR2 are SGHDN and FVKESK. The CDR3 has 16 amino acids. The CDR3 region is CASSHPGQGTNTEAFF. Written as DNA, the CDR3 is TGTGCCAGCAGCCACCCGGGACAGGGCACGAACACTGAAGCTTTCTTT. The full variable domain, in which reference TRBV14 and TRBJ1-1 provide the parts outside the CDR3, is EAGVTQFPSHSVIEKGQTVTLRCDPISGHDNLYWYRRVMGKEIKFLLHFVKESKQDESGMPNNRFLAERTGGTYSTLKVQPAELEDSGVYFCASSHPGQGTNTEAFFGQGTRLTVV.

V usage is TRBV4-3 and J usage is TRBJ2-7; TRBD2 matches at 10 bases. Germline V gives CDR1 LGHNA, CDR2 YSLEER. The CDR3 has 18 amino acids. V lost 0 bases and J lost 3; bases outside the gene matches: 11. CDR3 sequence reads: CASSQDLGPSGSGYEQYF. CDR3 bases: TGCGCCAGCAGCCAAGATCTCGGCCCTAGCGGGAGCGGCTACGAGCAGTACTTC.

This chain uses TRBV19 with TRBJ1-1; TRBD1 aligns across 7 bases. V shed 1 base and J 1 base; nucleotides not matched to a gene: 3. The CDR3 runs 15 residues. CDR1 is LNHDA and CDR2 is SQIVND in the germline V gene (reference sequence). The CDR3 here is CASSIVGQENTEAFF. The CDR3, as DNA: TGTGCCAGTAGTATAGTAGGACAGGAGAACACTGAAGCTTTCTTT.

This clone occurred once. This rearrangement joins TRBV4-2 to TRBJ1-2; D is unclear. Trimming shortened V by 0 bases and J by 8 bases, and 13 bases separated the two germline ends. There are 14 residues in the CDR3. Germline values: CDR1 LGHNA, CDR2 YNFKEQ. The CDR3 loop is CASSQDQVAGGYTF. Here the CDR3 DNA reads TGTGCCAGCAGCCAAGATCAGGTTGCCGGCGGCTACACCTTC.

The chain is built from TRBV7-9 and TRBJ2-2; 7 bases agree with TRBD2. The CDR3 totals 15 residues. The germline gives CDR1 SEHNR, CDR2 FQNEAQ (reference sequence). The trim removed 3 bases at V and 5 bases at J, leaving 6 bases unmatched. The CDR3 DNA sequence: TGTGCCAGCAGCTTGGGCGGGAGTAGAACCGGGGAGCTGTTTTTT. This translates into CASSLGGSRTGELFF. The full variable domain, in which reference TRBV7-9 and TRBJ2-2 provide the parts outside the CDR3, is DTGVSQNPRHKITKRGQNVTFRCDPISEHNRLYWYRQTLGQGPEFLTYFQNEAQLEKSRLLSDRFSAERPKGSFSTLEIQRTEQGDSAMYLCASSLGGSRTGELFFGEGSRLTVL.

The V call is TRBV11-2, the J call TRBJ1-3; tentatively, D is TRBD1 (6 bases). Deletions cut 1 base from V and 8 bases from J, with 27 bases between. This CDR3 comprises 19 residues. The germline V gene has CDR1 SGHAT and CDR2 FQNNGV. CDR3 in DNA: TGTGCCAGCAGCTTAGTAGTCAGCGACAGGACTCTTGGGGACGACACCATATATTTT. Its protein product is CASSLVVSDRTLGDDTIYF.

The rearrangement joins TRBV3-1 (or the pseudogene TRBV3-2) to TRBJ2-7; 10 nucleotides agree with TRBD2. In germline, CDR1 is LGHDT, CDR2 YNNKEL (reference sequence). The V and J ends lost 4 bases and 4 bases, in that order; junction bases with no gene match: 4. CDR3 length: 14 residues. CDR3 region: CASSPIAGGYEQYF. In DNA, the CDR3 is TGTGCCAGCAGCCCAATAGCGGGAGGATACGAGCAGTACTTC.

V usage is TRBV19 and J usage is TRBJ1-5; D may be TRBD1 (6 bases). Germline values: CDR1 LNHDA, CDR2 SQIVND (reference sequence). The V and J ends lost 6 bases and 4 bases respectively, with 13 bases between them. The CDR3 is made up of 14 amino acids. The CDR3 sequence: CASSFRDTNQPQHF. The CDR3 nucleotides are TGTGCCAGTAGCTTCCGGGACACTAATCAGCCCCAGCATTTT.

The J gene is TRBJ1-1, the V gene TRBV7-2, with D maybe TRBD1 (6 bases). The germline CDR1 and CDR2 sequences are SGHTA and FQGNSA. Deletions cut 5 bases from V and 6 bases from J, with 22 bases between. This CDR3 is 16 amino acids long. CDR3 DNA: TGTGCCAGCAGCCCACCATTCCCAGGGGCCGTCCCTGAAGCTTTCTTT. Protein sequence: CASSPPFPGAVPEAFF.

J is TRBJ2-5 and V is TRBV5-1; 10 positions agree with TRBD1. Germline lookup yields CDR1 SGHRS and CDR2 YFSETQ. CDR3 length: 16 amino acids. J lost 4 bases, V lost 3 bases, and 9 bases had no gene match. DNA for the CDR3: TGCGCCAGCAGCTGGGCCCGGACAGGGGGTTTAGAGACCCAGTACTTC. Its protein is CASSWARTGGLETQYF.

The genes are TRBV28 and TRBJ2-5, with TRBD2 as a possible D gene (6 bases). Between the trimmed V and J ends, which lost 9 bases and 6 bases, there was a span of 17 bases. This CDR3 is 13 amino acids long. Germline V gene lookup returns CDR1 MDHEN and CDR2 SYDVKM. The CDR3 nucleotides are TGTGCCAGTCAAAGCGGGCCCTCTAAGACCCAGTACTTC. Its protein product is CASQSGPSKTQYF. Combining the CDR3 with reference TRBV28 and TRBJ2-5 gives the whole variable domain DVKVTQSSRYLVKRTGEKVFLECVQDMDHENMFWYRQDPGLGLRLIYFSYDVKMKEKGDIPEGYSVSREKKERFSLILESASTNQTSMYLCASQSGPSKTQYFGPGTRLLVL.

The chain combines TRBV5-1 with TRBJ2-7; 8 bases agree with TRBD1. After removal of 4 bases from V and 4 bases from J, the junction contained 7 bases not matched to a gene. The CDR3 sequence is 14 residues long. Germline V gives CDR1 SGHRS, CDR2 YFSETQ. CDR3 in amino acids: CASSPAGGGYEQYF. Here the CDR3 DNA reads TGCGCCAGCAGCCCAGCAGGGGGCGGTTACGAGCAGTACTTC. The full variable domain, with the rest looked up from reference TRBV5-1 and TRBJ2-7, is KAGVTQTPRYLIKTRGQQVTLSCSPISGHRSVSWYQQTPGQGLQFLFEYFSETQRNKGNFPGRFSGRQFSNSRSEMNVSTLELGDSALYLCASSPAGGGYEQYFGPGTRLTVT.

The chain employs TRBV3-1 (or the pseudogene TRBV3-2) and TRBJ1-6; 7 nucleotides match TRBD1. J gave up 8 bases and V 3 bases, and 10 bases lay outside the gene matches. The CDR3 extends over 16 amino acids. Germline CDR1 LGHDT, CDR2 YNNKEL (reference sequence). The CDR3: CASSQGRQGDHSPLHF. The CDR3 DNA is TGTGCCAGCAGCCAGGGAAGACAGGGAGACCATTCACCCCTCCACTTT.

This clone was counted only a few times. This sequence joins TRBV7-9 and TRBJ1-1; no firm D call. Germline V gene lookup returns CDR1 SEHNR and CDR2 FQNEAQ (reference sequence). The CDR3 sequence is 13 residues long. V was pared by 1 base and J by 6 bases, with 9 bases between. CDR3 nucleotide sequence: TGTGCCAGCAGCTTAGAAGGGAGACCTGAAGCTTTCTTT. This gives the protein CASSLEGRPEAFF. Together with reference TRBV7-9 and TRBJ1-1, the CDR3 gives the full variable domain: DTGVSQNPRHKITKRGQNVTFRCDPISEHNRLYWYRQTLGQGPEFLTYFQNEAQLEKSRLLSDRFSAERPKGSFSTLEIQRTEQGDSAMYLCASSLEGRPEAFFGQGTRLTVV.

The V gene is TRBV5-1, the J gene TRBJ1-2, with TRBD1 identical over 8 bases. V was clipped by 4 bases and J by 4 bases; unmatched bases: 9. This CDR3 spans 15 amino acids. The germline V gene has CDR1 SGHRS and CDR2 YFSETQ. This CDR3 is CASSPTGGLGYGYTF. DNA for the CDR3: TGCGCCAGCAGCCCAACAGGGGGACTCGGCTATGGCTACACCTTC.

CDR3 sequence: CASLAPGGETQYF. DNA for the CDR3: TGTGCCAGTCTTGCCCCAGGGGGGGAGACCCAGTACTTC. The chain joins TRBV5-6 to TRBJ2-5; a possible D gene is TRBD1 (7 bases). Germline CDR1 reads SGHDT; CDR2 reads YYEEEE. Trimming cost V 8 bases and J 5 bases, with 16 bases left between them. This CDR3 has 13 amino acids.

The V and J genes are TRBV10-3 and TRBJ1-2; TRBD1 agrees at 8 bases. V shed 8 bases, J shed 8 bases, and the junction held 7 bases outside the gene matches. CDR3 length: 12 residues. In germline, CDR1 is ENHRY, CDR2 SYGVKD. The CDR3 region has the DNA TGTGCCATCGGGCAGGGGGCGCAAGGCTACACCTTC. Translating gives CAIGQGAQGYTF.

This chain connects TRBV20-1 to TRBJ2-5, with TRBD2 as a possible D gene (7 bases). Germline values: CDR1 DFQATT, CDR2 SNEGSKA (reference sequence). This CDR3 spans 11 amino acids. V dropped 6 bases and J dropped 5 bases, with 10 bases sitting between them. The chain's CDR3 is CSAKGGETQYF. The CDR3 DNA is TGCAGTGCCAAGGGGGGGGAGACCCAGTACTTC.

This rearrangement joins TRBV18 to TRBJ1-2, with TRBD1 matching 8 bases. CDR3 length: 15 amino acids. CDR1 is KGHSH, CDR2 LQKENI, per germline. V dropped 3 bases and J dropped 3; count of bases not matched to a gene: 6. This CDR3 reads CASSPQDRVDYGYTF. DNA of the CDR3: TGTGCCAGCTCACCCCAGGACAGGGTCGACTATGGCTACACCTTC.

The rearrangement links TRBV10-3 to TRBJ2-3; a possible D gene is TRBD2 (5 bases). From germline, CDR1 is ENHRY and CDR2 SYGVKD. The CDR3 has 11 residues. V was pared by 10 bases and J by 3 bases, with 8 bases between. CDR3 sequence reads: CATGFTDTQYF. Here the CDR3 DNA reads TGTGCCACGGGATTTACAGATACGCAGTATTTT.

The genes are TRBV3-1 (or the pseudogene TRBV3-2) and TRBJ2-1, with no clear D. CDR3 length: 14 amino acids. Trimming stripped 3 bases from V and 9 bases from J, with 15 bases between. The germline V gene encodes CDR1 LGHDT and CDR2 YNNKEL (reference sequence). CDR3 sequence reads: CASSQLRVYGEQFF. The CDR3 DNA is TGTGCCAGCAGCCAGTTGAGAGTTTACGGTGAGCAGTTCTTC.

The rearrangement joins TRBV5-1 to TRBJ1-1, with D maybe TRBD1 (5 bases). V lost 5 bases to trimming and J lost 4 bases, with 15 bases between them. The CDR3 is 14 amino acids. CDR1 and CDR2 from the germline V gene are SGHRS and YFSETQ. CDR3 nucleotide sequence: TGCGCCAGCAGTAAGCAGGGCGACAGCACTGAAGCTTTCTTT. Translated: CASSKQGDSTEAFF.

The CDR3 reads CSVSGQGAYGYTF. As DNA, the CDR3 is TGCAGCGTATCGGGACAGGGGGCCTATGGCTACACCTTC. The rearrangement uses TRBV29-1 and TRBJ1-2; 12 positions match TRBD1. This CDR3 contains 13 residues. Germline CDR1 reads SQVTM; CDR2 reads ANQGSEA. The trim removed 6 bases at V and 4 bases at J, leaving 3 bases unmatched.

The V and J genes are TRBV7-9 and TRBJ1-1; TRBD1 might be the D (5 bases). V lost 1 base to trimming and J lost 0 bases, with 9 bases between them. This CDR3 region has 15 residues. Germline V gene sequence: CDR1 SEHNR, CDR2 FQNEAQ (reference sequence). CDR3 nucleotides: TGTGCCAGCAGCTTAGTGCAGGGAATGAACACTGAAGCTTTCTTT. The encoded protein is CASSLVQGMNTEAFF.